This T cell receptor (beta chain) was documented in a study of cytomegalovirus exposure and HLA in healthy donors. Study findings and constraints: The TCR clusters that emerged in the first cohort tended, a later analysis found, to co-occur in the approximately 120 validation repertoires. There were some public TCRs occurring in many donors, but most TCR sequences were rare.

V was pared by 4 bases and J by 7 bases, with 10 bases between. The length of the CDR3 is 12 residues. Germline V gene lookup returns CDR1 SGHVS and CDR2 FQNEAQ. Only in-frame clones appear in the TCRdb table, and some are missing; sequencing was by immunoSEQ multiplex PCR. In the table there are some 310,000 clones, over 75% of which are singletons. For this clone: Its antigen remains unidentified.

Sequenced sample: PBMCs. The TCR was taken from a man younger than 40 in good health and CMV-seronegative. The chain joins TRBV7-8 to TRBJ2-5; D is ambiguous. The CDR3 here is CASSSYGATQYF. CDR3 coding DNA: TGTGCCAGCAGCTCCTATGGTGCGACCCAGTACTTC.